The clone carrying this TCR beta chain was found many times. Antigen unknown. The data were taken from a study of T cells in Graves' hyperthyroidism and ophthalmopathy. The study's findings and limits: Blood also showed most of the thyroid clonotypes that were expanded above 0.001.

V lost 0 bases, J lost 0 bases, and 5 bases stayed unmatched. Germline-derived CDR1 and CDR2 are SGHAT and FQNNGV. This CDR3 has 17 amino acids. Using around 10 ml of fresh peripheral blood, PBMCs were prepared. From RNA transcripts, TCR beta CDR3 regions were amplified. TCR CDR3 regions were first amplified by RT-PCR with HTBI primers. Via MiXCR, TCRdb re-called the multiplex PCR reads, giving one row per CDR3 protein. The sample has hundreds of thousands of distinct CDR3 sequences; around 15% are singletons. Sequencing was done on a sample of blood. This sequence joins TRBV11-2 and TRBJ2-3, with 8 bases that match TRBD2. The TCR comes from a woman aged 25 to 45 with Graves' hyperthyroidism. CDR3: CASSLEGLGDSTDTQYF. The CDR3 DNA sequence: TGTGCCAGCAGCTTAGAGGGACTAGGCGACAGCACAGATACGCAGTATTTT.